Listed below are T cell receptor beta chains from one sample, sequenced in a study of blood T cell repertoires in COVID-19. TCRdb's copy holds only in-frame clones and misses some; the assay was immunoSEQ multiplex PCR. The sample has roughly 670,000 clones, around 89% seen once. The sample consisted of peripheral blood. The receptors here all came from a young woman with acute or convalescent COVID-19. Each CDR3 is given with its conserved first and last residue. D genes are given only for firm matches. Size is stated for part of the rows, as once, few or many counts, or as a class when the clone is expanded.

size: NA
J: TRBJ1-1
D: NA
V: TRBV5-1
DNA: TGCGCCAGCAGCTTGGCCGTATCGGGAGGGCTGAGCACTGAAGCTTTCTTT
CDR3: CASSLAVSGGLSTEAFF

size: once
J: TRBJ1-6
D: NA
V: TRBV2
DNA: TGTGCCAGCAGTGAGTTCCGCGGGGCTGATTCACCCCTCCACTTT
CDR3: CASSEFRGADSPLHF

size: few
J: TRBJ2-7
D: NA
V: TRBV4-2
DNA: TGTGCCAGCAGCCAAGGAGTTGTCTCCACCTACGAGCAGTACTTC
CDR3: CASSQGVVSTYEQYF

size: once
J: TRBJ1-1
D: NA
V: TRBV3-1/TRBV3-2
DNA: TGTGCCAGCAGCCAAGGTACCAACTCGCTGGCTTTCTTT
CDR3: CASSQGTNSLAFF

size: NA
J: TRBJ2-1
D: NA
V: TRBV24-1
DNA: TGTGCCACCAGTGATTTCAGGGGACCCCCCTACAATGAGCAGTTCTTC
CDR3: CATSDFRGPPYNEQFF

size: NA
J: TRBJ1-1
D: NA
V: TRBV3-1/TRBV3-2
DNA: TGTGCCAGCAGCAGTACAGGGAGAACTGAAGCTTTCTTT
CDR3: CASSSTGRTEAFF

size: NA
J: TRBJ2-7
D: NA
V: TRBV27
DNA: TGTGCCAGCAGTTTAATCAGGGGGAGGCGGGGATACGAGCAGTACTTC
CDR3: CASSLIRGRRGYEQYF

size: NA
J: TRBJ2-2
D: NA
V: TRBV9
DNA: TGTGCCAGCACCCCTTTTGGGCAGAACACCGGGGAGCTGTTTTTT
CDR3: CASTPFGQNTGELFF

size: NA
J: TRBJ2-2
D: TRBD1
V: TRBV4-3
DNA: TGCGCCAGCAGCCCGGACTACGGGACAGGGCTCAACACCGGGGAGCTGTTTTTT
CDR3: CASSPDYGTGLNTGELFF

size: NA
J: TRBJ1-2
D: NA
V: TRBV30
DNA: TGTGCCTGGACCCGGGACACATATAACTATGGCTACACCTTC
CDR3: CAWTRDTYNYGYTF

size: NA
J: TRBJ1-2
D: TRBD1
V: TRBV6-6
DNA: TGTGCCAGCAGTTACTCCACGACAGGGAGTAACTATGGCTACACCTTC
CDR3: CASSYSTTGSNYGYTF

size: NA
J: TRBJ1-4
D: NA
V: TRBV9
DNA: TGTGCCAGCAGCACGGAGACCCCCGGGGGTAAGGATGAAAAACTGTTTTTT
CDR3: CASSTETPGGKDEKLFF

size: few
J: TRBJ1-2
D: TRBD1
V: TRBV7-2
DNA: TGTGCCAGCAGCTCCCAGAGGGGCCCCCAGGGGGATGGCTACACCTTC
CDR3: CASSSQRGPQGDGYTF

size: NA
J: TRBJ1-2
D: TRBD1
V: TRBV7-9
DNA: TGTGCCAGCAGCCCGGACAGGAGACTTGATTATGGCTACACCTTC
CDR3: CASSPDRRLDYGYTF

size: NA
J: TRBJ1-2
D: NA
V: TRBV6-5
DNA: TGTGCCAGCAGTCCCCCAGGGATCTATGGCTATGGCTACACCTTC
CDR3: CASSPPGIYGYGYTF

size: NA
J: TRBJ1-2
D: NA
V: TRBV9
DNA: TGTGCCAGCAGCGCTCCGACAGACTTAAACTATGGCTACACCTTC
CDR3: CASSAPTDLNYGYTF

size: NA
J: TRBJ2-3
D: TRBD2
V: TRBV7-3
DNA: TGTGCCAGCAGCATCAGCGGGGGCTGGGATACGCAGTATTTT
CDR3: CASSISGGWDTQYF

size: NA
J: TRBJ1-1
D: NA
V: TRBV27
DNA: TGTGCCAGCAGTTCCTCCAGGGGCGATTCGAACACTGAAGCTTTCTTT
CDR3: CASSSSRGDSNTEAFF